Below are 25 T cell receptor beta chains sequenced from a single sample in a study of blood T cell repertoires in COVID-19. Assay used: immunoSEQ multiplex PCR; TCRdb lists only in-frame clones, some missing. The sample lists 200,000 to 250,000 clones, roughly 84% occurring once. The sequencing sample was made of peripheral blood. Receptors originate from a woman older than 75 with active or convalescent COVID-19.

The chain is built from TRBV3-1 (or the pseudogene TRBV3-2) and TRBJ1-1; D gene uncertain. Germline V gene data show CDR1 as LGHDT and CDR2 as YNNKEL (reference sequence). The CDR3 covers 16 residues. The V and J ends lost 2 bases and 6 bases respectively, with 19 bases between them. Here the CDR3 DNA reads TGTGCCAGCAGCCAACCGTGGAGGGTTTTGATGGCTGAAGCTTTCTTT. The encoded protein is CASSQPWRVLMAEAFF.

The gene calls are TRBV7-9 and TRBJ2-2; D may be TRBD2 (6 bases). This CDR3 is 16 amino acids long. Germline V gives CDR1 SEHNR, CDR2 FQNEAQ (reference sequence). V was trimmed by 5 bases and J by 3 bases, leaving 16 bases between them. CDR3 in DNA: TGTGCCAGCAGCCTCGGATGGAGGGAACACACCGGGGAGCTGTTTTTT. This sequence encodes CASSLGWREHTGELFF.

This clone was observed a few times. This sequence joins TRBV5-1 and TRBJ1-2; 8 nucleotides match TRBD1. Unmatched junction bases numbered 9, after V lost 0 bases and J lost 8 bases. The length of the CDR3 is 15 residues. Germline CDR1 reads SGHRS; CDR2 reads YFSETQ. The CDR3 DNA reads as TGCGCCAGCAGCTTGGACCCTGGACAGGGAGCGGGCTACACCTTC. Protein product: CASSLDPGQGAGYTF.

V is TRBV12-3 or TRBV12-4 and J is TRBJ1-4; TRBD1 is a possible D gene (5 bases). The CDR3 is 13 residues long. V gave up 8 bases and J gave up 8 bases, with 15 bases separating them. The CDR3 bases are TGTGCCAGCGGGGGGGTGGTAGGCGAAAAACTGTTTTTT. Amino acid sequence: CASGGVVGEKLFF.

The V and J genes are TRBV5-1 and TRBJ2-7; maybe TRBD2 (5 bases). The length of the CDR3 is 15 residues. V was shortened by 0 bases and J by 7 bases, with 17 bases between the two germline ends. Germline V gene data show CDR1 as SGHRS and CDR2 as YFSETQ. The CDR3 spells CASSLALSGSREQYF. CDR3 nucleotide sequence: TGCGCCAGCAGCTTGGCGTTATCGGGATCACGGGAGCAGTACTTC.

The chain carries TRBV4-2 and TRBJ2-3, with 10 bases aligning to TRBD1. The CDR3 totals 17 residues. V dropped 0 bases and J dropped 1; count of bases not matched to a gene: 4. From germline, CDR1 is LGHNA and CDR2 YNFKEQ. This CDR3 is CASSQESGQGGTDTQYF. CDR3 DNA: TGTGCCAGCAGCCAAGAATCCGGACAGGGGGGCACAGATACGCAGTATTTT.

J is TRBJ2-5 and V is TRBV9, with D possibly being TRBD1 (6 bases). Germline V CDR1 and CDR2: SGDLS, YYNGEE. This CDR3 comprises 14 residues. V shed 4 bases and J shed 5 bases, with 15 bases lying between them. CDR3 loop: CASSSGQLRETQYF. The CDR3 nucleotides are TGTGCCAGCAGCTCCGGACAGCTACGGGAGACCCAGTACTTC.

The chain couples TRBV5-4 to TRBJ2-5; 8 bases line up with TRBD2. CDR3 length: 16 residues. With 5 bases clipped from V and 5 bases from J, the junction kept 14 bases outside the gene matches. The germline gives CDR1 SGHNT, CDR2 YYREEE (reference sequence). CDR3 bases: TGTGCCAGCAGTTCCGGGGGGGGCCAGTTTTGGGAGACCCAGTACTTC. It codes for CASSSGGGQFWETQYF.

The J gene is TRBJ1-6, the V gene TRBV9; D is ambiguous. V lost 4 bases, J lost 7 bases, and 9 bases lay in between. This CDR3 is 13 amino acids long. Germline lookup yields CDR1 SGDLS and CDR2 YYNGEE. CDR3 DNA: TGTGCCAGCAGCCCGGGTACAAATTCACCCCTCCACTTT. Protein sequence: CASSPGTNSPLHF.

The chain carries TRBV19 and TRBJ1-5, with 7 bases aligning to TRBD1. Germline CDR1 is LNHDA and CDR2 is SQIVND (reference sequence). J lost 7 bases, V lost 4 bases, and 10 bases had no gene match. The CDR3 consists of 15 residues. The CDR3 protein is CASSTTWDSGQPQHF. DNA for the CDR3: TGTGCCAGTAGTACAACCTGGGACAGCGGCCAGCCCCAGCATTTT.

This clone was counted a few times. The gene calls are TRBV12-5 and TRBJ1-2; 7 bases are shared with TRBD1. Germline-derived CDR1 and CDR2 are LGHNT and FRNRAP. This CDR3 contains 19 residues. Trimming at V came to 1 base and at J to 8 bases, leaving 22 bases not matched to a gene. CDR3: CASGLDTGTAEQRLKGYTF. CDR3 coding DNA: TGTGCTAGTGGTTTGGACACCGGGACAGCTGAGCAACGGTTGAAGGGCTACACCTTC.

The chain links TRBV20-1 to TRBJ2-3; 8 bases align to TRBD2. The germline V gene encodes CDR1 DFQATT and CDR2 SNEGSKA (reference sequence). The J segment lost 1 base and the V segment lost 3 bases, leaving 9 bases of the junction unmatched. The CDR3 length is 16 residues. The CDR3, as DNA: TGCAGTGCTAGTGGGGCGGGGGGAACGGGCACAGATACGCAGTATTTT. It yields the protein CSASGAGGTGTDTQYF.

Here the CDR3 DNA reads TGTGCCAGCAGATACAGGGGATATAACACCGGGGAGCTGTTTTTT. It is translated as CASRYRGYNTGELFF. This chain joins TRBV6-5 and TRBJ2-2; 7 bases align to TRBD1. V shed 6 bases, J shed 2 bases, and the junction held 6 bases outside the gene matches. From germline, CDR1 is MNHEY and CDR2 SVGAGI. The CDR3 consists of 15 residues.

The chain carries TRBV19 and TRBJ1-1; 12 positions match TRBD1. The CDR3 covers 15 residues. The V and J ends lost 3 bases and 1 base, in that order; junction bases with no gene match: 0. Germline lookup yields CDR1 LNHDA and CDR2 SQIVND (reference sequence). For the CDR3, the DNA is TGTGCCAGTAGTATGGGACAGGGGGCGAACACTGAAGCTTTCTTT. Amino acids: CASSMGQGANTEAFF.

The V gene is TRBV6-5, the J gene TRBJ1-1, with D possibly being TRBD1 (6 bases). The CDR3 is 16 amino acids. Per the germline V gene, CDR1 is MNHEY and CDR2 is SVGAGI. Deletions cut 2 bases from V and 1 base from J, with 14 bases between. CDR3 sequence: CASSYRTAPSNTEAFF. As DNA, the CDR3 is TGTGCCAGCAGTTACAGGACAGCCCCGTCGAACACTGAAGCTTTCTTT.

The chain uses TRBV10-2 and TRBJ2-1; TRBD2 matches at 8 bases. Trimming cost V 2 bases and J 5 bases; bases outside gene matches: 11. CDR1 is WSHSY and CDR2 is SAAADI in the germline V gene. The CDR3 loop spans 17 amino acids. For the CDR3, the DNA is TGCGCCAGCAGTGAGAAAATGCGACTAGCGTCCCACAATGAGCAGTTCTTC. The encoded protein is CASSEKMRLASHNEQFF.

The chain combines TRBV9 with TRBJ2-5; TRBD2 is a possible D gene (5 bases). With 5 bases removed from V and 1 base from J, the gap between germline ends came to 9 bases. Germline values: CDR1 SGDLS, CDR2 YYNGEE. The CDR3 consists of 13 residues. The CDR3 coding sequence is TGTGCCAGCAGTCCGGGATCCCAAGAGACCCAGTACTTC. It codes for CASSPGSQETQYF.

This chain links TRBV18 with TRBJ2-5, with 10 bases that match TRBD2. The germline CDR1 and CDR2 sequences are KGHSH and LQKENI. V lost 5 bases and J lost 5; bases outside the gene matches: 8. This CDR3 has 15 residues. This CDR3 is CASSALAGGGETQYF. CDR3 nucleotide sequence: TGTGCCAGCTCAGCTTTAGCGGGGGGCGGCGAGACCCAGTACTTC.

The chain recombines TRBV2 with TRBJ2-5; D unclear. This CDR3 spans 10 amino acids. V shed 6 bases and J shed 9 bases, with 8 bases lying between them. Germline values: CDR1 SNHLY, CDR2 FYNNEI. CDR3 DNA: TGTGCCAGCAGCTCGTACTCCCAGTACTTC. As protein: CASSSYSQYF.

The sample holds a few counts of this clone. This chain joins TRBV19 and TRBJ1-6; D gene unclear. CDR1 and CDR2 from the germline V gene are LNHDA and SQIVND (reference sequence). The CDR3 runs to 16 residues. V was trimmed by 3 bases and J by 6 bases, leaving 15 bases between them. The CDR3 nucleotides read TGTGCCAGTAGTATCCCCAACGCACCGGTTAATTCACCCCTCCACTTT. Translated: CASSIPNAPVNSPLHF. The full variable domain, with the rest looked up from reference TRBV19 and TRBJ1-6, is DGGITQSPKYLFRKEGQNVTLSCEQNLNHDAMYWYRQDPGQGLRLIYYSQIVNDFQKGDIAEGYSVSREKKESFPLTVTSAQKNPTAFYLCASSIPNAPVNSPLHFGNGTRLTVT.

The chain combines TRBV9 with TRBJ2-1; tentative D call: TRBD2 (6 bases). Looked up from germline, CDR1 is SGDLS and CDR2 is YYNGEE. The V and J ends lost 3 bases and 8 bases respectively, with 15 bases between them. The CDR3 contains 14 residues. The chain's CDR3 is CASSARLVSDEQFF. For the CDR3, the DNA is TGTGCCAGCAGCGCCAGACTAGTTTCCGATGAGCAGTTCTTC.

V gene TRBV4-1 combines with J gene TRBJ2-7, with 7 bases aligning to TRBD1. J was trimmed by 6 bases and V by 4 bases; bases with no gene match: 12. This CDR3 spans 15 amino acids. The germline V gene encodes CDR1 MGHRA and CDR2 YSYEKL. The CDR3 spells CASSLMTGWLGEQYF. CDR3 nucleotide sequence: TGCGCCAGCAGCCTTATGACAGGGTGGCTAGGCGAGCAGTACTTC.

The chain couples TRBV11-3 to TRBJ2-7; 8 bases agree with TRBD2. The CDR3 is 15 amino acids. Trimming cost V 0 bases and J 2 bases; bases outside gene matches: 3. Germline V gene sequence: CDR1 SGHNT, CDR2 YENEEA. CDR3 sequence reads: CASSLDWRGAYEQYF. CDR3 sequence (DNA): TGTGCCAGCAGCTTAGATTGGCGGGGGGCCTACGAGCAGTACTTC. The complete variable domain, with remaining parts taken from reference TRBV11-3 and TRBJ2-7, reads EAGVVQSPRYKIIEKKQPVAFWCNPISGHNTLYWYLQNLGQGPELLIRYENEEAVDDSQLPKDRFSAERLKGVDSTLKIQPAELGDSAVYLCASSLDWRGAYEQYFGPGTRLTVT.

V usage is TRBV6-5 and J usage is TRBJ1-1, with D hard to call. Germline assignment: CDR1 MNHEY and CDR2 SVGAGI. The CDR3 runs 13 residues. Trimming stripped 6 bases from V and 8 bases from J, with 16 bases between. Written as DNA, the CDR3 is TGTGCCAGCAGCCACGACGCGGGCCAAGAAGCTTTCTTT. Translated: CASSHDAGQEAFF.

V is TRBV19 and J is TRBJ1-5, with D unresolved. The CDR3 runs to 15 residues. Germline V gene sequence: CDR1 LNHDA, CDR2 SQIVND (reference sequence). Trimming shortened V by 0 bases and J by 7 bases, and 13 bases separated the two germline ends. CDR3 in amino acids: CASSIDAGKGQPQHF. The CDR3 bases are TGTGCCAGTAGTATAGACGCGGGGAAGGGCCAGCCCCAGCATTTT.